The next 14 T cell receptor beta chains were all read from a single sample in a study of blood T cell repertoires in COVID-19. Only in-frame clones appear in the TCRdb table, and some are missing; sequencing was by immunoSEQ multiplex PCR. Here the sample spans tens of thousands of clones, about 86% being singletons. The sequencing input was peripheral blood. The receptors were gathered from an older man with acute or convalescent COVID-19.

This chain joins TRBV30 and TRBJ1-3; no firm D call. The CDR3 is 13 amino acids. CDR1 and CDR2 from the germline V gene are GTSNPN and SVGIG (reference sequence). Trimming removed 4 bases at V and 3 bases at J, with 10 bases between. In nucleotides, the CDR3 is TGTGCCTGGAATACGGGGATTGGAAACACCATATATTTT. Translated, it gives CAWNTGIGNTIYF.

In this sample, this clone turned up a few times. V gene TRBV12-3 or TRBV12-4 combines with J gene TRBJ1-5; TRBD1 matches 8 bases. The CDR3 length is 12 residues. The V segment lost 6 bases and the J segment 7 bases; nucleotides outside the gene matches: 2. CDR3 loop: CASRTGDQPQHF. CDR3 nucleotide sequence: TGTGCCAGCAGGACAGGGGACCAGCCCCAGCATTTT.

This sequence joins TRBV24-1 and TRBJ2-3; possibly TRBD2 for D (6 bases). There are 16 residues in the CDR3. Trimming cost V 3 bases and J 2 bases, with 14 bases left between them. Germline V gene sequence: CDR1 KGHDR, CDR2 SFDVKD. The chain's CDR3 is CATSDGERVHTDTQYF. The CDR3 nucleotides are TGTGCCACCAGTGATGGGGAGCGGGTTCACACAGATACGCAGTATTTT.

The V gene is TRBV18, the J gene TRBJ2-2; no clear D gene. Germline V CDR1 and CDR2: KGHSH, LQKENI. The germline V and J ends were trimmed by 2 bases and 2 bases, with 3 bases remaining between them. The CDR3 totals 13 residues. CDR3 loop: CASSPGNTGELFF. The CDR3 DNA sequence: TGTGCCAGCTCACCAGGCAACACCGGGGAGCTGTTTTTT. Drawing the rest from reference TRBV18 and TRBJ2-2, the complete variable domain is NAGVMQNPRHLVRRRGQEARLRCSPMKGHSHVYWYRQLPEEGLKFMVYLQKENIIDESGMPKERFSAEFPKEGPSILRIQQVVRGDSAAYFCASSPGNTGELFFGEGSRLTVL.

V gene TRBV28 combines with J gene TRBJ1-5, with 8 positions matching TRBD1. Germline V gene data show CDR1 as MDHEN and CDR2 as SYDVKM. J was trimmed by 5 bases and V by 2 bases; bases with no gene match: 5. The length of the CDR3 is 15 residues. CDR3 nucleotides: TGTGCCAGCAGTTTAGTAGTGGGACAGGATCAGCCCCAGCATTTT. Amino acid sequence: CASSLVVGQDQPQHF. Complete variable domain (other parts from reference TRBV28 and TRBJ1-5): DVKVTQSSRYLVKRTGEKVFLECVQDMDHENMFWYRQDPGLGLRLIYFSYDVKMKEKGDIPEGYSVSREKKERFSLILESASTNQTSMYLCASSLVVGQDQPQHFGDGTRLSIL.

The chain has TRBV4-2 and TRBJ1-2; D is uncertain. V shed 0 bases and J shed 3 bases, with 8 bases lying between them. The V gene's germline CDR1 is LGHNA and CDR2 YNFKEQ. The CDR3 contains 14 residues. The CDR3, as DNA: TGTGCCAGCAGCCAAGATCAGGAGGACTATGGCTACACCTTC. This sequence encodes CASSQDQEDYGYTF.

The rearrangement uses TRBV7-2 and TRBJ2-5; TRBD2 aligns across 12 bases. The germline V gene encodes CDR1 SGHTA and CDR2 FQGNSA. The CDR3 loop spans 15 amino acids. The junction had 6 bases not matched to a gene; V was cut back by 5 bases and J by 5 bases. Written as DNA, the CDR3 is TGTGCCAGCAGCCCAAGGACTAGCGGGATGGAGACCCAGTACTTC. As protein: CASSPRTSGMETQYF.

This clone was counted only a few times. The V call is TRBV6-2 or TRBV6-3, the J call TRBJ1-2; D is unresolved. Germline CDR1 and CDR2: MNHEY and SVGEGT. V lost 6 bases, J lost 7 bases, and 9 bases lay in between. This CDR3 is built from 11 residues. The CDR3 sequence is CASSSTGGYTF. CDR3 sequence (DNA): TGTGCCAGCAGCTCGACGGGTGGCTACACCTTC.

The chain joins TRBV2 to TRBJ1-1; D might be TRBD1 (6 bases). V lost 5 bases and J lost 6, with 16 bases in between. Germline V lookup: CDR1 SNHLY, CDR2 FYNNEI. This CDR3 region has 14 residues. For the CDR3, the DNA is TGTGCCAGCAGTCGGGCAGGGGATGGACCTGAAGCTTTCTTT. Protein product: CASSRAGDGPEAFF.

This chain uses TRBV6-5 with TRBJ2-3, with D unresolved. Germline CDR1 MNHEY, CDR2 SVGAGI. There are 12 residues in the CDR3. Trimming cost V 10 bases and J 0 bases, with 8 bases left between them. CDR3 in amino acids: CATHKSTDTQYF. The CDR3 DNA is TGTGCCACCCACAAGAGCACAGATACGCAGTATTTT.

The chain is built from TRBV28 and TRBJ1-5, with D possibly TRBD1 on 5 matching bases. Deletions cut 6 bases from V and 4 bases from J, with 16 bases between. Germline V gene data show CDR1 as MDHEN and CDR2 as SYDVKM. The CDR3 runs to 15 residues. CDR3: CASSPGLQRNQPQHF. The CDR3 bases are TGTGCCAGCAGCCCGGGACTCCAACGGAATCAGCCCCAGCATTTT.

This chain connects TRBV7-2 to TRBJ2-7; TRBD1 might be the D (6 bases). Trimming left V 4 bases short and J 3 bases short, with 16 bases between. This CDR3 is 15 amino acids long. The germline CDR1 and CDR2 sequences are SGHTA and FQGNSA. The CDR3 here is CASSSTMTGYYEQYF. CDR3 sequence (DNA): TGTGCCAGCAGCTCCACGATGACAGGTTACTACGAGCAGTACTTC.

The chain combines TRBV7-9 with TRBJ2-7; 15 positions match TRBD2. V gave up 5 bases and J gave up 6 bases; unmatched junction bases: 2. Germline-derived CDR1 and CDR2 are SEHNR and FQNEAQ (reference sequence). The CDR3 consists of 14 residues. CDR3 in amino acids: CASSRGLAGGEQYF. Written as DNA, the CDR3 is TGTGCCAGCAGCAGGGGACTAGCGGGGGGCGAGCAGTACTTC.

This chain joins TRBV29-1 and TRBJ1-5, with D possibly TRBD1 on 5 matching bases. Germline CDR1 SQVTM, CDR2 ANQGSEA. Trimming shortened V by 5 bases and J by 2 bases, and 10 bases separated the two germline ends. This CDR3 spans 13 amino acids. As DNA, the CDR3 is TGCAGCGTTTTCTTGACAGGCAATCAGCCCCAGCATTTT. Translating gives CSVFLTGNQPQHF. The full variable domain, completed using reference TRBV29-1 and TRBJ1-5, is SAVISQKPSRDICQRGTSLTIQCQVDSQVTMMFWYRQQPGQSLTLIATANQGSEATYESGFVIDKFPISRPNLTFSTLTVSNMSPEDSSIYLCSVFLTGNQPQHFGDGTRLSIL.